In its sample, the clone carrying this TCR beta chain was seen many times. Its antigen is as yet unknown. Time point indicated: persistent/refractory GD, antithyroid drugs over 5 years with positive TRAb. PBMC RNA served as the TCR library source. Researchers made TCR beta libraries by using iRepertoire HTBI primers and running Arm-PCR on CDR3 regions. Via MiXCR, TCRdb re-called the multiplex PCR reads, giving one row per CDR3 protein. The sample carries over 450,000 distinct CDR3 sequences, approximately 21% recorded once. This entry comes from a study of regulatory T cells in long-lasting Graves disease. Study results and caveats: It was peripheral blood alone, not thyroid tissue, that was studied.

This TCR was sampled from a female donor with Graves disease. The sequenced sample was peripheral blood mononuclear cells (PBMCs), obtained when the disease was refractory, from a patient treated with antithyroid drugs.

CDR3 residues: CASSFPSANTGELFF. The DNA of the CDR3 is TGTGCCAGCAGTTTTCCATCAGCGAACACCGGGGAGCTGTTTTTT. The gene calls are TRBV28 and TRBJ2-2; D ambiguous. Per the germline V gene, CDR1 is MDHEN and CDR2 is SYDVKM. Between the trimmed V and J ends, which lost 3 bases and 0 bases, there was a span of 8 bases. The CDR3 has 15 amino acids.